The source of this TCR beta chain is a study of blood T cell repertoires in COVID-19. Across the study: Both acute and convalescent COVID-19 samples were obtained from the United States, Italy and Spain.

V was shortened by 2 bases and J by 7 bases, with 10 bases between the two germline ends. This CDR3 comprises 13 residues. CDR1 is SGHKS and CDR2 is YYEKEE in the germline V gene (reference sequence). As processed by the authors: Reference gene primer amplification yielded estimated nucleated cell counts. Some clones are missing from TCRdb's copy, which holds only in-frame ones; the method was immunoSEQ multiplex PCR. The D gene and trimming were derived from the DNA, and the V and J assignments and clone size from that table. The sample lists 150,000 to 200,000 clones; over 75% were seen once. The V call is TRBV5-5, the J call TRBJ2-1; D gene unclear. The TCR comes from a man in his 60s with active or convalescent COVID-19. Sequences were obtained from peripheral blood. Here the CDR3 reads CASSLIGDNEQFF. The CDR3 nucleotides read TGTGCCAGCAGCTTAATTGGAGATAATGAGCAGTTCTTC.